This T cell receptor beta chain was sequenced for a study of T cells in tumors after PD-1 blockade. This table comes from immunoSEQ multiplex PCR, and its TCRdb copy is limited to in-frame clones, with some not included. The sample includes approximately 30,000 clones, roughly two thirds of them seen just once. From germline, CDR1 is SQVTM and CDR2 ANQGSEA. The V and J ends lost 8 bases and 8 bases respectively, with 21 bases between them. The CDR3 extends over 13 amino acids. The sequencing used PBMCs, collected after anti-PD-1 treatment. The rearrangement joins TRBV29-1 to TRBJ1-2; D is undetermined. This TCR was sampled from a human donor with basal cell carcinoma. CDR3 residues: CSPLLIEMGGYTF. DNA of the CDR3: TGCAGCCCGCTCCTTATAGAGATGGGCGGCTACACCTTC.